This T cell receptor beta chain was sequenced for a study of neurological immune-mediated disorders. Study-wide findings and caveats: The most TCR clonal expansion was seen in HTLV-1-associated myelopathy, whereas the least was seen in multiple sclerosis, below the level in healthy controls.

This clonotype was detected many times. What it recognizes is unknown. MiXCR, applied by TCRdb to the 5' RACE reads, yields one record per CDR3 protein. The data show under 90,000 distinct CDR3 sequences, 10% seen once. CDR1 is DFQATT and CDR2 is SNEGSKA in the germline V gene (reference sequence). The CDR3 contains 13 residues. Trimming took off 5 bases at V and 1 base at J, with 11 bases between the two ends. The source of this sequence is a man in his forties in good health. The J gene is TRBJ2-5, the V gene TRBV20-1; possibly TRBD2 for D (6 bases). The sequencing sample was made of PBMCs. The CDR3 protein is CSAPNSGQETQYF. The CDR3 DNA reads TGCAGTGCTCCCAATAGCGGCCAAGAGACCCAGTACTTC.